The rows below give T cell receptor beta chains drawn from one sample of a study of T cells in Graves' hyperthyroidism and ophthalmopathy. MiXCR, applied by TCRdb to the multiplex PCR reads, yields one record per CDR3 protein. The repertoire holds some 600,000 distinct CDR3 sequences, with around 13% as singletons. The sequencing sample was made of blood. Receptors were obtained from a woman aged 25 to 45 with Graves' hyperthyroidism that later progressed to Graves' ophthalmopathy. The CDR3 runs from the conserved cysteine through the conserved F or W. D genes are given only for firm matches. Clone size is not always given. Where it is, it says once, few, many or a class for expanded clones.

TRBD2	TRBV3-1	many	TRBJ2-4	CASSQGLAVAKNIQYF	TGTGCCAGCAGCCAAGGACTAGCGGTAGCCAAAAACATTCAGTACTTC
TRBD2	TRBV18	few	TRBJ2-1	CASSPLSGSSYNEQFF	TGTGCCAGCTCACCACTCAGCGGGAGCTCCTACAATGAGCAGTTCTTC
NA	TRBV18	few	TRBJ1-2	CASSPTQGLFYTF	TGTGCCAGCTCACCTACTCAGGGGTTGTTTTACACCTTC
NA	TRBV19	NA	TRBJ1-6	CASGQIYNSPLHF	TGTGCCAGCGGACAGATCTATAATTCACCCCTCCACTTT
NA	TRBV19	NA	TRBJ1-1	CASSIDFQGTPNTEAFF	TGTGCCAGTAGTATAGATTTCCAGGGAACACCGAACACTGAAGCTTTCTTT
NA	TRBV7-8	few	TRBJ2-3	CASSLYTGREDTQYF	TGTGCCAGCAGCTTGTATACCGGGAGAGAAGATACGCAGTATTTT
NA	TRBV28	many	TRBJ2-7	CASSTGRYEQYF	TGTGCCAGCAGTACAGGGAGGTACGAGCAGTACTTC
NA	TRBV3-1	many	TRBJ2-7	CASSQDVGVSYEQYF	TGTGCCAGCAGCCAAGATGTTGGAGTTTCCTACGAGCAGTACTTC
TRBD2	TRBV20-1	many	TRBJ2-7	CSAKTGLAAYEQYF	TGCAGTGCTAAGACGGGACTAGCCGCCTACGAGCAGTACTTC
NA	TRBV9	NA	TRBJ2-5	CASSLGLSFPKETQYF	TGTGCCAGCAGCCTCGGCCTGAGTTTTCCTAAAGAGACCCAGTACTTC
TRBD1	TRBV27	many	TRBJ1-1	CASSLPGTGRKTEAFF	TGTGCCAGCAGTTTACCCGGGACAGGGAGGAAAACTGAAGCTTTCTTT
NA	TRBV12-3/TRBV12-4	many	TRBJ1-4	CASSFSEKLFF	TGTGCCAGCAGTTTTAGCGAAAAACTGTTTTTT
NA	TRBV20-1	many	TRBJ1-5	CSAADTNSNQPQHF	TGCAGTGCTGCCGACACTAATAGCAATCAGCCCCAGCATTTT
TRBD2	TRBV19	many	TRBJ2-1	CASSNLAGGGEQFF	TGTGCCAGTAGTAATCTAGCGGGAGGGGGAGAGCAGTTCTTC
NA	TRBV13	NA	TRBJ1-1	CASSLGFRDPEAFF	TGTGCCAGCAGCTTAGGTTTCCGGGATCCTGAAGCTTTCTTT
NA	TRBV2	many	TRBJ2-3	CASSPRPTDTQYF	TGTGCCAGCAGTCCGAGGCCGACAGATACGCAGTATTTT
NA	TRBV20-1	many	TRBJ1-2	CSDREGSHGYTF	TGCAGTGATAGAGAGGGGAGTCATGGCTACACCTTC
NA	TRBV7-9	many	TRBJ1-1	CASSLVGPAGKSFF	TGTGCCAGCAGCTTAGTAGGGCCGGCGGGGAAATCTTTCTTT
NA	TRBV11-3	many	TRBJ1-1	CASSFLRIRNTEAFF	TGTGCCAGCAGCTTTCTTAGGATAAGGAACACTGAAGCTTTCTTT
NA	TRBV6-2/TRBV6-3	many	TRBJ2-7	CASSTNQGEQYF	TGTGCCAGCAGTACAAATCAGGGGGAGCAGTACTTC
TRBD1	TRBV4-1	few	TRBJ2-3	CASSQRTGSTDTQYF	TGCGCCAGCAGCCAGCGGACAGGTAGCACAGATACGCAGTATTTT
TRBD1	TRBV18	NA	TRBJ2-7	CASSLPGTGGDEQYF	TGTGCCAGCTCACTCCCGGGGACAGGGGGCGACGAGCAGTACTTC
NA	TRBV14	NA	TRBJ1-1	CASTRSVVAEAFF	TGTGCCAGCACCCGATCCGTAGTGGCTGAAGCTTTCTTT
TRBD2	TRBV20-1	many	TRBJ2-5	CSAPTSGLGAETQYF	TGCAGTGCTCCGACTAGCGGTTTGGGAGCGGAGACCCAGTACTTC
NA	TRBV3-1	many	TRBJ1-5	CASSQDRNPGQPQHF	TGTGCCAGCAGCCAAGATCGGAACCCAGGTCAGCCCCAGCATTTT
NA	TRBV27	many	TRBJ2-7	CASSKGLRRDEQYF	TGTGCCAGCAGTAAAGGACTCCGAAGGGACGAGCAGTACTTC
NA	TRBV11-2	many	TRBJ2-3	CASSWASDTQYF	TGTGCCAGCAGCTGGGCCTCAGATACGCAGTATTTT
NA	TRBV6-2/TRBV6-3	NA	TRBJ2-7	CASSSGVPEQYF	TGTGCCAGCAGTTCTGGAGTACCCGAGCAGTACTTC
NA	TRBV7-2	many	TRBJ2-1	CASSYRTNSYNEQFF	TGTGCCAGCAGCTATCGGACAAACTCCTACAATGAGCAGTTCTTC
NA	TRBV7-9	NA	TRBJ2-7	CASRDNKYEQYF	TGCGCCAGTCGGGACAATAAATACGAGCAGTACTTC